These 7 T cell receptor beta chains were sequenced from one sample in a study of T cells in Graves' hyperthyroidism and ophthalmopathy. The source material, RNA transcripts, was used to amplify TCR beta CDR3 regions. HTBI primers were the set used in a first-round RT-PCR of the TCR CDR3. TCRdb called the multiplex PCR reads again in MiXCR, with one record for every CDR3 protein. Here the sample spans about 200,000 distinct CDR3 sequences, roughly 17% being singletons. Sequencing was carried out using blood. The receptors come from a woman aged 50 to 60 with Graves' hyperthyroidism.

As concerns this clonotype: One base away lies a much larger clone, so this may be a sequencing read error. The chain links TRBV6-2 or TRBV6-3 to TRBJ1-5; 8 bases are shared with TRBD1. CDR1 is MNHEY and CDR2 is SVGEGT in the germline V gene. The J segment lost 1 base and the V segment lost 6 bases, leaving 5 bases of the junction unmatched. The CDR3 totals 15 residues. The CDR3 spells CASSNDRGSNQPQHF. The CDR3, as DNA: TGTGCCAGCAGCAATGACAGGGGCAGCAATCAGCCCCAGCATTTT.

The chain carries TRBV28 and TRBJ1-1, with a tentative D call TRBD1 (5 bases). Germline V lookup: CDR1 MDHEN, CDR2 SYDVKM. V was clipped by 8 bases and J by 10 bases, with 17 bases between them. CDR3 length: 12 amino acids. Here the CDR3 DNA reads TGTGCCAGCCAAGGAGGCGCAAGGGGAGCTTTCTTT. Protein sequence: CASQGGARGAFF.

This clonotype was counted between two and nine times. V gene TRBV5-1 combines with J gene TRBJ1-6; D is unclear. Germline CDR1 reads SGHRS; CDR2 reads YFSETQ. The V end was cut by 3 bases, the J end by 0 bases, with 13 bases between. The CDR3 is 17 amino acids. CDR3 sequence (DNA): TGCGCCAGCAGCTCTGACTCACCTAACTCCTATAATTCACCCCTCCACTTT. As protein: CASSSDSPNSYNSPLHF.

The chain recombines TRBV2 with TRBJ2-2; D possibly corresponds to TRBD1 (8 bases). This CDR3 has 18 residues. Germline CDR1 SNHLY, CDR2 FYNNEI. V lost 7 bases, J lost 2 bases, and 23 bases lay in between. The CDR3 region has the DNA TGTGCCAGCATACAGGGGGAGGGAGGGGGCTCTAACACCGGGGAGCTGTTTTTT. Protein product: CASIQGEGGGSNTGELFF.

This clonotype appeared many times. V and J are TRBV15 and TRBJ1-1; TRBD1 matches 7 bases. Germline CDR1 reads LNHNV; CDR2 reads YYDKDF (reference sequence). J was trimmed by 5 bases and V by 4 bases; bases with no gene match: 4. There are 13 residues in the CDR3. CDR3 nucleotides: TGTGCCACCAGCACCGGGACAGAGACTGAAGCTTTCTTT. Its translation is CATSTGTETEAFF.

The rearrangement uses TRBV15 and TRBJ2-1, with TRBD2 matching 13 bases. With 3 bases clipped from V and 2 bases from J, the junction kept 10 bases outside the gene matches. In germline, CDR1 is LNHNV, CDR2 YYDKDF (reference sequence). The CDR3 consists of 19 residues. The CDR3 is CATSSDSTSGRSPYNEQFF. The CDR3 DNA follows: TGTGCCACCAGCAGCGACTCGACTAGCGGGAGGAGTCCCTACAATGAGCAGTTCTTC.

This clonotype was seen at least ten times. V and J are TRBV27 and TRBJ2-7; no clear D gene. Trimming stripped 5 bases from V and 1 base from J, with 30 bases between. Germline V gives CDR1 MNHEY, CDR2 SMNVEV (reference sequence). The length of the CDR3 is 20 residues. In DNA form, the CDR3 reads TGTGCCAGCAGTGCCTTTCTAGGAGACGGCAAATCAATCTCTTCCTACGAGCAGTACTTC. Translation gives CASSAFLGDGKSISSYEQYF.